These 24 T cell receptor beta chains were all obtained from the same sample, sequenced in a study of control samples from healthy donors and cancer patients. Using immunoSEQ multiplex PCR, the repertoire was profiled, and TCRdb retains in-frame clones only, with some absent. Here the sample spans roughly 100,000 clones, 83% being singletons. The specimen sequenced was blood. The receptors originated from a woman aged 45 to 65 in good health.

V gene TRBV30 combines with J gene TRBJ1-1, with D maybe TRBD1 (6 bases). Germline lookup yields CDR1 GTSNPN and CDR2 SVGIG (reference sequence). Trimming left V 0 bases short and J 7 bases short, with 12 bases between. The CDR3 runs 13 residues. CDR3 nucleotides: TGTGCCTGGAGTGTCGGGGGGCAGGTTGAAGCTTTCTTT. Its translation: CAWSVGGQVEAFF.

The chain employs TRBV28 and TRBJ2-3; a weak D match, TRBD1 (7 bases). Per the germline V gene, CDR1 is MDHEN and CDR2 is SYDVKM. The CDR3 extends over 15 amino acids. Trimming took 5 bases from V and 6 from J, leaving 18 bases between them. The CDR3 is CASSPGGLDIDTQYF. CDR3 in DNA: TGTGCCAGCAGTCCAGGGGGACTGGATATTGATACGCAGTATTTT.

The J gene is TRBJ2-1, the V gene TRBV4-3; 10 bases line up with TRBD2. CDR1 and CDR2 (germline): LGHNA, YSLEER. Unmatched junction bases numbered 10, after V lost 6 bases and J lost 8 bases. CDR3 length: 15 residues. For the CDR3, the DNA is TGCGCCAGCAGGCCTCGAGCGGGGGGGCCAGATGAGCAGTTCTTC. Residues: CASRPRAGGPDEQFF.

The chain couples TRBV6-2 or TRBV6-3 to TRBJ1-5; unclear D gene. Trimming removed 0 bases from V and 6 bases from J, with 9 bases in between. The CDR3 is 14 amino acids. CDR1 MNHEY and CDR2 SVGEGT come from the germline V gene. CDR3 residues: CASSYSLGSQPQHF. CDR3 in DNA: TGTGCCAGCAGTTACTCGCTGGGTAGTCAGCCCCAGCATTTT.

CDR3 in amino acids: CASEGSHYNEQFF. DNA for the CDR3: TGTGCCAGCGAGGGCAGCCACTACAATGAGCAGTTCTTC. The gene calls are TRBV7-2 and TRBJ2-1, with D possibly being TRBD2 (5 bases). Germline assignment: CDR1 SGHTA and CDR2 FQGNSA. The CDR3 runs 13 residues. The V end was cut by 8 bases, the J end by 3 bases, with 11 bases between.

The chain links TRBV7-8 to TRBJ2-3, with TRBD2 matching 11 bases. V lost 6 bases and J lost 9; bases outside the gene matches: 20. The CDR3 is 18 residues long. Germline assignment: CDR1 SGHVS and CDR2 FQNEAQ. Here the CDR3 reads CASSLLVLSGGAQGTQYF. CDR3 coding DNA: TGTGCCAGCAGTCTGTTAGTGCTTAGCGGGGGGGCCCAAGGAACGCAGTATTTT.

This clone was observed a few times. The chain has TRBV21-1 and TRBJ1-1; the table gives TRBD1 as D, unverified against the DNA. TRBV21-1 is recorded as a pseudogene. This CDR3 region has 17 residues. CDR3 in DNA: TGTGCCAGCAGCAAATACCAGGGTTTTAGAAAGAACACTGAAGCTTTCTTT. It yields the protein CASSKYQGFRKNTEAFF.

This clone was observed a handful of times. The CDR3 region is CASSLGQGYRSPLHF. CDR3 coding DNA: TGTGCCAGCAGTTTAGGGCAGGGGTATCGTTCACCCCTCCACTTT. This rearrangement joins TRBV28 to TRBJ1-6, with D maybe TRBD1 (6 bases). The length of the CDR3 is 15 residues. V shed 2 bases and J shed 9 bases, with 14 bases lying between them. Germline V lookup: CDR1 MDHEN, CDR2 SYDVKM.

The chain employs TRBV5-6 and TRBJ2-1, with D tentatively TRBD2 (6 bases). The germline V gene encodes CDR1 SGHDT and CDR2 YYEEEE. Trimming left V 1 base short and J 5 bases short, with 10 bases between. This CDR3 spans 14 amino acids. Here the CDR3 reads CASSLYGGHNEQFF. The CDR3 DNA sequence: TGTGCCAGCAGCTTGTACGGGGGACACAATGAGCAGTTCTTC.

This clone was recorded once. The rearrangement links TRBV6-1 to TRBJ2-2; D not resolved. The germline gives CDR1 MNHNS, CDR2 SASEGT. The CDR3 loop spans 14 amino acids. Trimming removed 2 bases at V and 5 bases at J, with 9 bases between. The CDR3 loop is CASSELVGTGELFF. The CDR3 nucleotides are TGTGCCAGCAGTGAATTAGTAGGAACCGGGGAGCTGTTTTTT.

The chain links TRBV6-2 or TRBV6-3 to TRBJ1-5, with unresolved D. Trimming shortened V by 5 bases and J by 6 bases, and 11 bases separated the two germline ends. This CDR3 spans 13 amino acids. CDR1 MNHEY and CDR2 SVGEGT come from the germline V gene. CDR3: CASSSANIQPQHF. DNA for the CDR3: TGTGCCAGCAGTAGTGCGAACATTCAGCCCCAGCATTTT.

The V gene is TRBV20-1, the J gene TRBJ2-1; the match to TRBD2 covers 10 bases. This CDR3 contains 18 residues. The germline CDR1 and CDR2 sequences are DFQATT and SNEGSKA (reference sequence). The V segment lost 3 bases and the J segment 6 bases; nucleotides outside the gene matches: 17. The CDR3 DNA reads TGCAGTGCTAGTTTCCCCCACCCTTCTAGCGGGAGAGGCAATGAGCAGTTCTTC. Translation: CSASFPHPSSGRGNEQFF.

This clone was seen at least ten times. CDR3 amino acids: CASSPPPTATREQYF. DNA of the CDR3: TGTGCCAGCTCACCACCGCCCACAGCCACACGCGAGCAGTACTTC. The chain links TRBV18 to TRBJ2-7, with D uncertain. The length of the CDR3 is 15 residues. From germline, CDR1 is KGHSH and CDR2 LQKENI. With 0 bases removed from V and 6 bases from J, the gap between germline ends came to 15 bases.

In its sample, this clone was seen once. The sample contains more than one DNA sequence encoding this CDR3. The chain employs TRBV4-3 and TRBJ1-6, with 7 bases that match TRBD1. The CDR3 is 15 residues long. Germline values: CDR1 LGHNA, CDR2 YSLEER. V shed 0 bases, J shed 7 bases, and the junction held 3 bases outside the gene matches. CDR3 sequence (DNA): TGCGCCAGCAGCCAAGAAGCAGGGGGGAATTCACCCCTCCACTTT. Translated, it gives CASSQEAGGNSPLHF.

The chain has TRBV29-1 and TRBJ2-6, with D maybe TRBD2 (5 bases). The length of the CDR3 is 13 residues. Trimming left V 8 bases short and J 4 bases short, with 12 bases between. Germline lookup yields CDR1 SQVTM and CDR2 ANQGSEA. CDR3 in amino acids: CSSSEAGANVLTF. Written as DNA, the CDR3 is TGCAGCTCTTCGGAGGCCGGGGCCAACGTCCTGACTTTC. Based on the CDR3 plus reference TRBV29-1 and TRBJ2-6, the full variable domain is SAVISQKPSRDICQRGTSLTIQCQVDSQVTMMFWYRQQPGQSLTLIATANQGSEATYESGFVIDKFPISRPNLTFSTLTVSNMSPEDSSIYLCSSSEAGANVLTFGAGSRLTVL.

The rearrangement links TRBV11-3 to TRBJ2-7; TRBD2 agrees at 7 bases. V shed 5 bases and J 3 bases; nucleotides not matched to a gene: 13. This CDR3 has 16 residues. The germline V gene encodes CDR1 SGHNT and CDR2 YENEEA. The CDR3 here is CASSPGLRGRDYEQYF. In DNA form, the CDR3 reads TGTGCCAGCAGCCCGGGACTCCGAGGGAGGGACTACGAGCAGTACTTC.

The J gene is TRBJ1-2, the V gene TRBV28; D perhaps matches TRBD1 (5 bases). Germline V CDR1 and CDR2: MDHEN, SYDVKM. The CDR3 runs to 15 residues. V shed 1 base and J shed 8 bases, with 17 bases lying between them. This CDR3 reads CASSLLWAREDGYTF. The DNA of the CDR3 is TGTGCCAGCAGTTTATTATGGGCCAGGGAGGACGGCTACACCTTC.

The genes are TRBV7-2 and TRBJ1-5, with D perhaps matching TRBD1 (5 bases). V was cut by 1 base and J by 0 bases, with 13 bases left in between. The length of the CDR3 is 17 residues. Germline lookup yields CDR1 SGHTA and CDR2 FQGNSA. The CDR3 loop is CASSLVAGGVSNQPQHF. CDR3 nucleotide sequence: TGTGCCAGCAGCTTAGTTGCCGGGGGGGTTAGCAATCAGCCCCAGCATTTT.

J is TRBJ2-1 and V is TRBV6-1; TRBD2 aligns across 7 bases. After removal of 4 bases from V and 1 base from J, the junction contained 7 bases not matched to a gene. The CDR3 length is 16 residues. Germline CDR1 is MNHNS and CDR2 is SASEGT. The DNA of the CDR3 is TGTGCCAGCAGTGTTGCCGCGGGAGATTCCTACAATGAGCAGTTCTTC. Its protein product is CASSVAAGDSYNEQFF.

The rearrangement uses TRBV14 and TRBJ2-3, with 14 nucleotides matching TRBD2. Germline V gene data show CDR1 as SGHDN and CDR2 as FVKESK. There are 16 residues in the CDR3. V dropped 4 bases and J dropped 3; count of bases not matched to a gene: 3. The CDR3: CASSPWTSGGTDTQYF. The CDR3 coding sequence is TGTGCCAGCAGCCCCTGGACTAGCGGGGGGACAGATACGCAGTATTTT.

The chain links TRBV18 to TRBJ2-5; D gene ambiguous. Germline values: CDR1 KGHSH, CDR2 LQKENI. This CDR3 is 15 amino acids long. The germline V and J ends were trimmed by 3 bases and 2 bases, with 13 bases remaining between them. CDR3 coding DNA: TGTGCCAGCTCACCTCGGTCCGGTGTTCAAGAGACCCAGTACTTC. Encoded protein: CASSPRSGVQETQYF.

This clone has a handful of counts. V usage is TRBV10-3 and J usage is TRBJ1-1; 7 bases align to TRBD1. The CDR3 spans 12 residues. Trimming took 9 bases from V and 5 from J; bases not matched to a gene: 6. The germline CDR1 and CDR2 sequences are ENHRY and SYGVKD. The CDR3 protein is CAIRQGRTEAFF. The CDR3, as DNA: TGTGCCATAAGACAGGGTCGGACTGAAGCTTTCTTT.

The rearrangement joins TRBV7-8 to TRBJ2-7; 8 bases are shared with TRBD2. The germline gives CDR1 SGHVS, CDR2 FQNEAQ. CDR3 length equals 17 residues. With 0 bases clipped from V and 4 bases from J, the junction kept 11 bases outside the gene matches. In DNA form, the CDR3 reads TGTGCCAGCAGCTTAGCTTACCGGCGGGGGGCCGCATACGAGCAGTACTTC. Translating it yields CASSLAYRRGAAYEQYF.

V is TRBV4-2 and J is TRBJ1-1; 12 bases line up with TRBD1. This CDR3 contains 18 residues. CDR1 is LGHNA, CDR2 YNFKEQ, per germline. Losses at the gene ends were 3 bases for V and 1 base for J; bases not matched to a gene: 9. The CDR3 region is CASSHLPGTGGGNTEAFF. For the CDR3, the DNA is TGTGCCAGCAGCCACCTTCCCGGGACAGGGGGCGGGAACACTGAAGCTTTCTTT.